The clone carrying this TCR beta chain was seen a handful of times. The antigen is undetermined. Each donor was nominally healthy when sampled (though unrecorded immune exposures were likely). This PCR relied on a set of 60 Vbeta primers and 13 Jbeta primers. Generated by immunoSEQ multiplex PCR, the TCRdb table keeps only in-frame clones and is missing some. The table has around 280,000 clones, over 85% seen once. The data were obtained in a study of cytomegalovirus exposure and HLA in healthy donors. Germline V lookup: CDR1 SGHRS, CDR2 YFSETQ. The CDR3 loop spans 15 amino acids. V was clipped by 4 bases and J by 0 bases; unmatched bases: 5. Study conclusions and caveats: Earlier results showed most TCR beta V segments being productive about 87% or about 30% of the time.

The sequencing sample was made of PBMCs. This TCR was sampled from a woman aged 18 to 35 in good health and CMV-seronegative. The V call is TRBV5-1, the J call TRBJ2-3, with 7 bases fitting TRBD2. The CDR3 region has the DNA TGCGCCAGCAGCCGGGCGGGGGTTAGCACAGATACGCAGTATTTT. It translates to CASSRAGVSTDTQYF.